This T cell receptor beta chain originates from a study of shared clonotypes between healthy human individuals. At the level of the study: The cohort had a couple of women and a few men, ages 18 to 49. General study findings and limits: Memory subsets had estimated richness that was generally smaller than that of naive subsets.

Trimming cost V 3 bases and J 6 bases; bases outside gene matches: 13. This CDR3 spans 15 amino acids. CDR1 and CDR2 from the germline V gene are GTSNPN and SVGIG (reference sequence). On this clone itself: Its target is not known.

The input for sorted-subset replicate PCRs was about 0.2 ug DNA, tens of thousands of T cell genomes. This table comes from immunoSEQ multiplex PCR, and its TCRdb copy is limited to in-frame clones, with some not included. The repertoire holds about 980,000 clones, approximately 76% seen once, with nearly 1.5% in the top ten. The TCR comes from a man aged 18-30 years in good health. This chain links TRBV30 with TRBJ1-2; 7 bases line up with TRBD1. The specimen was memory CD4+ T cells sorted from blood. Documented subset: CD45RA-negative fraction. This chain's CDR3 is CAWRGDSGVADGYTF. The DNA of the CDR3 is TGTGCCTGGAGGGGGGACAGCGGCGTCGCGGATGGCTACACCTTC.